The 19 T cell receptor beta chains reported below all come from one sample, sequenced in a study of metastatic and nonmetastatic thyroid tumors. TCRdb re-clonotyped the PCR reads via MiXCR. The sample lists around 14,000 clones, about 22% seen once, with 8.4% in the top ten. Treatment of any kind had been given to no patient before thyroid surgery. The sequenced sample was tumor tissue. The receptors originated from a female donor with papillary thyroid cancer or a benign thyroid nodule (not recorded which). Some clones in this sample may be carry-over from other donors' samples.

This clone was found once. This chain links TRBV5-1 with TRBJ2-7, with 10 bases fitting TRBD2. V gave up 4 bases and J gave up 4 bases; unmatched junction bases: 11. Germline V gene sequence: CDR1 SGHRS, CDR2 YFSETQ. There are 16 residues in the CDR3. The CDR3 sequence: CASSPEAGGSLYEQYF. The CDR3 DNA sequence: TGCGCCAGCAGCCCCGAAGCGGGAGGGTCCTTATACGAGCAGTACTTC.

The chain employs TRBV12-3 or TRBV12-4 and TRBJ2-7; D is ambiguous. Trimming stripped 3 bases from V and 10 bases from J, with 13 bases between. The CDR3 contains 12 residues. The CDR3 loop reads CASSFALQSQYF. CDR3 nucleotide sequence: TGTGCCAGCAGTTTTGCCCTTCAGTCTCAGTACTTC.

The CDR3 bases are TGTGCCAGCAGCCAAGACGGCGCTAGCGGGAACGAGCAGTACTTC. Translating gives CASSQDGASGNEQYF. The V call is TRBV3-1, the J call TRBJ2-7; the match to TRBD2 covers 9 bases. Losses at the gene ends were 0 bases for V and 5 bases for J; bases not matched to a gene: 5. CDR3 length: 15 amino acids. Germline V gene sequence: CDR1 LGHDT, CDR2 YNNKEL (reference sequence).

This clone counts as medium-sized. The CDR3 coding sequence is TGTGCCAGCAGTGAATGGGAGGACTACACCTTC. Residues: CASSEWEDYTF. The J gene is TRBJ1-2, the V gene TRBV2; D call uncertain. V was clipped by 2 bases and J by 10 bases, with 8 bases between them. The CDR3 length is 11 residues. Per germline, CDR1 SNHLY and CDR2 FYNNEI.

This clone showed up many times. The chain has TRBV6-2 or TRBV6-3 and TRBJ2-3; D is unresolved. Germline V gives CDR1 MNHEY, CDR2 SVGEGT. The CDR3 extends over 14 amino acids. Deletions cut 5 bases from V and 2 bases from J, with 11 bases between. The CDR3 loop is CASSGRTITDTQYF. The CDR3 DNA follows: TGTGCCAGCAGTGGTCGAACCATCACAGATACGCAGTATTTT.

This clone was observed many times. The chain employs TRBV2 and TRBJ1-5; D gene uncertain. V lost 10 bases and J lost 1, with 11 bases in between. The CDR3 is 13 residues long. Germline V lookup: CDR1 SNHLY, CDR2 FYNNEI. In DNA, the CDR3 is TGTGCCACCAAAATTGGAAGCAATCAGCCCCAGCATTTT. This sequence encodes CATKIGSNQPQHF.

This clone was counted a few times. The chain's CDR3 is CASRTDRLSPLHF. The DNA of the CDR3 is TGTGCCAGCAGAACGGACAGGCTTTCACCCCTCCACTTT. V and J are TRBV3-1 and TRBJ1-6; 7 nucleotides match TRBD1. Germline assignment: CDR1 LGHDT and CDR2 YNNKEL (reference sequence). This CDR3 is 13 amino acids long. Trimming took 6 bases from V and 9 from J; bases not matched to a gene: 5. Variable domain in full (rest from reference TRBV3-1 and TRBJ1-6): DTAVSQTPKYLVTQMGNDKSIKCEQNLGHDTMYWYKQDSKKFLKIMFSYNNKELIINETVPNRFSPKSPDKAHLNLHINSLELGDSAVYFCASRTDRLSPLHFGNGTRLTVT.

The rearrangement joins TRBV2 to TRBJ2-7; TRBD2 agrees at 7 bases. Germline CDR1 and CDR2: SNHLY and FYNNEI. This CDR3 region has 17 residues. Trimming removed 7 bases from V and 5 bases from J; junction bases left unmatched: 20. CDR3 amino acids: CASTRGGSRRLCHEQYF. Here the CDR3 DNA reads TGTGCCAGCACCCGGGGAGGGTCTCGGCGTCTATGCCACGAGCAGTACTTC. The whole variable domain, remainder taken from reference TRBV2 and TRBJ2-7, is EPEVTQTPSHQVTQMGQEVILRCVPISNHLYFYWYRQILGQKVEFLVSFYNNEISEKSEIFDDQFSVERPDGSNFTLKIRSTKLEDSAMYFCASTRGGSRRLCHEQYFGPGTRLTVT.

This clone was seen at least ten times. The gene calls are TRBV5-4 and TRBJ1-1; D perhaps matches TRBD1 (6 bases). V shed 2 bases and J shed 4 bases, with 18 bases lying between them. This CDR3 is built from 16 residues. Germline assignment: CDR1 SGHNT and CDR2 YYREEE (reference sequence). CDR3 DNA sequence: TGTGCCAGCAGCTTAGTACCAGGGAAGGGGGGCACTGAAGCTTTCTTT. This gives the protein CASSLVPGKGGTEAFF.

J is TRBJ2-3 and V is TRBV13; D gene uncertain. From germline, CDR1 is PRHDT and CDR2 FYEKMQ (reference sequence). Deletions cut 1 base from V and 4 bases from J, with 3 bases between. The CDR3 is 12 residues long. This CDR3 is CASSLVADTQYF. Here the CDR3 DNA reads TGTGCCAGCAGCTTAGTGGCAGATACGCAGTATTTT.

This clone was counted ten times or more. The chain uses TRBV20-1 and TRBJ2-3, with D perhaps TRBD2 (5 bases). From germline, CDR1 is DFQATT and CDR2 SNEGSKA (reference sequence). This CDR3 is built from 13 residues. V lost 4 bases, J lost 0 bases, and 8 bases lay in between. The CDR3: CSAMTGSTDTQYF. The CDR3 nucleotides are TGCAGTGCTATGACGGGGAGCACAGATACGCAGTATTTT.

This clone is judged medium-sized. The chain combines TRBV11-3 with TRBJ2-7, with a tentative D call TRBD2 (6 bases). Trimming removed 6 bases from V and 0 bases from J, with 24 bases in between. Germline V gene data show CDR1 as SGHNT and CDR2 as YENEEA. The CDR3 is 18 amino acids. The CDR3 DNA reads as TGTGCCAGCAGATCATCAGGGTCACAGCGGGTGGACTCCTACGAGCAGTACTTC. Protein product: CASRSSGSQRVDSYEQYF.

Only one count was recorded for this clone. The chain combines TRBV20-1 with TRBJ1-6, with 8 nucleotides matching TRBD1. Germline CDR1 is DFQATT and CDR2 is SNEGSKA (reference sequence). The CDR3 has 17 residues. Trimming cost V 2 bases and J 9 bases; bases outside gene matches: 15. The CDR3 reads CSARKIGQGMEASPLHF. CDR3 in DNA: TGCAGTGCTAGAAAGATTGGACAGGGTATGGAGGCTTCACCCCTCCACTTT.

This clone has at least ten counts. V is TRBV2 and J is TRBJ1-4, with TRBD1 matching 7 bases. CDR1 and CDR2 from the germline V gene are SNHLY and FYNNEI. The CDR3 has 14 amino acids. V shed 7 bases and J 4 bases; nucleotides not matched to a gene: 6. CDR3 amino acids: CASNRDRDNEKLFF. CDR3 nucleotide sequence: TGTGCCAGCAACCGAGACAGGGATAATGAAAAACTGTTTTTT. The entire variable domain, with the rest obtained from reference TRBV2 and TRBJ1-4, is as follows: EPEVTQTPSHQVTQMGQEVILRCVPISNHLYFYWYRQILGQKVEFLVSFYNNEISEKSEIFDDQFSVERPDGSNFTLKIRSTKLEDSAMYFCASNRDRDNEKLFFGSGTQLSVL.

The V and J genes are TRBV20-1 and TRBJ2-1; TRBD2 aligns across 7 bases. Germline V gene sequence: CDR1 DFQATT, CDR2 SNEGSKA (reference sequence). Trimming removed 3 bases from V and 7 bases from J; junction bases left unmatched: 3. The CDR3 runs 12 residues. The CDR3 loop is CSASGRSNEQFF. The CDR3, as DNA: TGCAGTGCTAGCGGGAGGTCAAATGAGCAGTTCTTC.

There are many counts of this clone. The V and J genes are TRBV6-1 and TRBJ2-4, with D unresolved. The germline CDR1 and CDR2 sequences are MNHNS and SASEGT. Trimming pared 2 bases from V and 4 bases from J, leaving 9 bases between. The length of the CDR3 is 14 residues. CDR3 region: CASSEWGRKNIQYF. DNA of the CDR3: TGTGCCAGCAGTGAATGGGGTAGGAAAAACATTCAGTACTTC.

The rearrangement links TRBV28 to TRBJ1-2, with D possibly being TRBD1 (6 bases). From germline, CDR1 is MDHEN and CDR2 SYDVKM. The V end was cut by 5 bases, the J end by 3 bases, with 13 bases between. CDR3 length equals 14 residues. CDR3 sequence reads: CASSPWTVDYGYTF. DNA of the CDR3: TGTGCCAGCAGTCCCTGGACAGTGGACTATGGCTACACCTTC.

The rearrangement joins TRBV11-2 to TRBJ2-1, with TRBD2 matching 12 bases. The CDR3 spans 19 residues. Germline V gene sequence: CDR1 SGHAT, CDR2 FQNNGV. Trimming took 5 bases from V and 9 from J; bases not matched to a gene: 20. For the CDR3, the DNA is TGTGCCAGCAGCCCCCCACCCCCACTAGCGGGAGGTAAGTGGAGTGAGCAGTTCTTC. This codes for CASSPPPPLAGGKWSEQFF.

In the case of this clone: A read error may be the cause here, since a much bigger clone is one base away. This chain joins TRBV19 and TRBJ1-5; unclear D gene. Per germline, CDR1 LNHDA and CDR2 SQIVND (reference sequence). The CDR3 extends over 13 amino acids. The CDR3 DNA reads TGTACCAGTATTATAGATGCAATTCAGCCCCAGCATTTT. This encodes CTSIIDAIQPQHF.